Sequencing of this T cell receptor (beta chain) was carried out in a study of cytomegalovirus exposure and HLA in healthy donors. The CDR3 consists of 11 residues. Germline V gives CDR1 GTSNPN, CDR2 SVGIG (reference sequence). As regards this clone: One end of the junction is discordant with germline, which a read error may explain.

Clones were sequenced by immunoSEQ multiplex PCR, and TCRdb holds only the in-frame ones, with some missing. This sample has approximately 230,000 clones, with 87% found just once. The chain employs TRBV30 and TRBJ2-1; D unresolved. The receptor comes from a man between 18 and 29 years old in good health and CMV-seropositive. The source material was PBMCs. The CDR3 loop is CAWSARAQGIF. The CDR3 nucleotides read TGTGCCTGGAGTGCTCGGGCCCAAGGGATCTTC.